At least ten counts were recorded for the clone carrying this T cell receptor (beta chain). What it binds is unknown. The sequenced fragment ends 3 residues before the CDR3 boundary, so the rest is inferred from the germline J gene. Clones were read by immunoSEQ multiplex PCR, and TCRdb kept only the in-frame ones, dropping some. This sample carries approximately 28,000 clones and no singletons, and roughly 3.2% goes to the top ten. Patients had low serum IgG, IgA and/or IgM and specific antibody deficiency. The V end was cut by 1 base, the J end by 6 bases, with 10 bases between. There are 14 residues in the CDR3. Per the germline V gene, CDR1 is DFQATT and CDR2 is SNEGSKA (reference sequence). This sample was taken from a study of T cell clonality in common variable immunodeficiency. General study points: Fewer deletions and N-nucleotide insertions were reportedly seen in common variable immunodeficiency TCR beta sequences.

This receptor was taken from a human donor with common variable immunodeficiency. Sequencing was carried out using peripheral blood mononuclear cells. This chain connects TRBV20-1 to TRBJ1-6; D unresolved. The part of the CDR3 DNA that was read is TGCAGTGCTAGAGCCACACAGCTTAATTCACCC. Translated, it gives CSARATQLNSP. The whole CDR3 region reads CSARATQLNSPLHF.